Listed below are T cell receptor beta chains from one sample, sequenced in a study of T cells in Graves' hyperthyroidism and ophthalmopathy. TCRdb processed the multiplex PCR reads anew with MiXCR; each CDR3 protein has one entry. The sample consists of about 380,000 distinct CDR3 sequences, about 18% of them appearing once. The sample comprised blood. These receptors were obtained from a man between 18 and 29 years old with Graves' ophthalmopathy. The CDR3 runs from the conserved cysteine through the conserved F or W. A D gene is named only where the DNA matches it firmly. Where a row states a size, it is once, few, many or the class of an expanded clone; other rows omit it.

d_call j_call cdr3_length clone_size v_call cdr3_nt cdr3_aa
TRBD1 TRBJ2-7 14 many TRBV7-9 TGTGCCAGCAGCCCTCGGACAGGAGACTACGAGCAGTACTTC CASSPRTGDYEQYF
TRBD1 TRBJ2-1 14 many TRBV5-1 TGCGCCAGCAGCCCGGGACAGGGGGCTCATGAGCAGTTCTTC CASSPGQGAHEQFF
- TRBJ2-7 16 - TRBV9 TGTGCCAGCAGCGGACCTCTGACGGGGGGCCCTTACGAGCAGTACTTC CASSGPLTGGPYEQYF
- TRBJ1-1 14 many TRBV2 TGTGCCAGCAGTGAGCGGGCAACGCTCACTGAAGCTTTCTTT CASSERATLTEAFF
TRBD1 TRBJ1-1 16 - TRBV4-1 TGCGCCAGCAGCCGCGCAGACAGGGGCTCCCGGGATGGAGCTTTCTTT CASSRADRGSRDGAFF
TRBD1 TRBJ1-5 16 few TRBV19 TGTGCCAGTAGCGGGACAGGGGGCGCGGGCTCTCAGCCCCAGCATTTT CASSGTGGAGSQPQHF
TRBD1 TRBJ1-2 14 - TRBV6-1 TGTGCCAGCAGCCGAGACAGGGTGGCTTTTGGCTACACCTTC CASSRDRVAFGYTF
- TRBJ2-5 12 many TRBV28 TGTGCCAGCAGTGAGTCGCGGGGGACCCAGTACTTC CASSESRGTQYF
- TRBJ2-3 14 many TRBV28 TGTGCCAGCAGGACGGACACAGACACAGATACGCAGTATTTT CASRTDTDTDTQYF
TRBD2 TRBJ2-1 19 - TRBV20-1 TGCAGTGCTAGCCCTAGCGGGGGGGCCCTTTTTAGCTCCTACAATGAGCAGTTCTTC CSASPSGGALFSSYNEQFF
TRBD1 TRBJ1-2 15 - TRBV7-2 TGTGCCAGCAGCTTAGAGCCAGGGGGCGACTATGGCTACACCTTC CASSLEPGGDYGYTF
- TRBJ1-4 13 many TRBV18 TGTGCCAGCTCACCTCATAAGAATGAAAAACTGTTTTTT CASSPHKNEKLFF
- TRBJ1-1 15 many TRBV28 TGTGCCAGCAGTCCCACTCGGGCAATGAACACTGAAGCTTTCTTT CASSPTRAMNTEAFF
- TRBJ1-5 14 many TRBV7-9 TGTGCCAGCAGCGAAGGGACCCCCTGGGAGCCCCAGCATTTT CASSEGTPWEPQHF
TRBD1 TRBJ2-5 15 - TRBV7-9 TGTGCCAGCAGCGCGGCCGGGACAGGGGGTGAGACCCAGTACTTC CASSAAGTGGETQYF
TRBD1 TRBJ1-1 14 many TRBV2 TGTGCCAGCAGGGACAGGGGGCAAACCACTGAAGCTTTCTTT CASRDRGQTTEAFF
TRBD2 TRBJ2-7 14 - TRBV13 TGTGCCAGCAGCCCACGGGAGGTCTCCTACGAGCAGTACTTC CASSPREVSYEQYF
- TRBJ2-3 13 many TRBV24-1 TGTGCCACCAGTGAGAGCAGCACAGATACGCAGTATTTT CATSESSTDTQYF
TRBD1 TRBJ1-2 15 - TRBV5-8 TGTGCCAGCAGCCGGGACAGCTACCCTAACTATGGCTACACCTTC CASSRDSYPNYGYTF
- TRBJ2-5 14 few TRBV5-1 TGCGCCAGCAGCTTTGGGTCCCTCCAAGAGACCCAGTACTTC CASSFGSLQETQYF
TRBD2 TRBJ2-5 16 - TRBV5-1 TGCGCCAGCAGCTTGGGCCCACTAGCGAGCACAGAGACCCAGTACTTC CASSLGPLASTETQYF
- TRBJ2-5 13 many TRBV7-9 TGTGCCAGCAGTTGGACCGCCCAAGAGACCCAGTACTTC CASSWTAQETQYF
TRBD1 TRBJ2-5 15 - TRBV5-4 TGTGCCAGCAGCCGGGGGACAGGCTTAGGGGAGACCCAGTACTTC CASSRGTGLGETQYF
TRBD1 TRBJ2-1 14 many TRBV7-8 TGTGCCAGCAGCTTTGACAGGGTGGACAATGAGCAGTTCTTC CASSFDRVDNEQFF
- TRBJ1-2 13 many TRBV20-1 TGCAGTGCTAGATACCTTCTTAACTATGGCTACACCTTC CSARYLLNYGYTF
- TRBJ2-1 24 many TRBV24-1 TGTGCCACCAGTGAGGGTACCGGGACAGAAAAAAATCGCCGACCCCGCGGGGCCTACAATGAGCAGTTCTTC CATSEGTGTEKNRRPRGAYNEQFF
- TRBJ1-6 16 - TRBV3-1 TGTGCCAGCAGCCAAGTGGGGGCTTCCTATAATTCACCCCTCCACTTT CASSQVGASYNSPLHF
- TRBJ1-5 15 - TRBV10-2 TGCGCCAGCAGTGAGCTTGGCATTAGCAATCAGCCCCAGCATTTT CASSELGISNQPQHF
- TRBJ1-1 16 many TRBV3-1 TGTGCCAGCAGCAGGAAAACGGGACAACGGAACACTGAAGCTTTCTTT CASSRKTGQRNTEAFF
TRBD1 TRBJ1-3 15 - TRBV15 TGTGCCACCAGCAGTCCGGGACAGGGAGGAAACACCATATATTTT CATSSPGQGGNTIYF
TRBD1 TRBJ1-1 13 once TRBV18 TGTGCCAGCTCACCAGGTACAGGGGGACAAGCTTTCTTT CASSPGTGGQAFF
- TRBJ1-6 15 many TRBV12-3/TRBV12-4 TGTGCCAGCAGTTTTGTAGGGGCCTATAATTCACCCCTCCACTTT CASSFVGAYNSPLHF
- TRBJ1-5 13 many TRBV6-2/TRBV6-3 TGTGCCAGCATTCTAGGACTTAATCAGCCCCAGCATTTT CASILGLNQPQHF
TRBD1 TRBJ1-4 12 many TRBV2 TGTGCCAGCAGTGACAGGGGGGAAAAACTGTTTTTT CASSDRGEKLFF
TRBD1 TRBJ2-6 15 many TRBV6-1 TGTGCCAGCAGCAAACAGGGGGTCGGGGCCAACGTCCTGACTTTC CASSKQGVGANVLTF
- TRBJ1-1 13 many TRBV20-1 TGCAGTGCATGGCGAGGGGGTAACACTGAAGCTTTCTTT CSAWRGGNTEAFF
TRBD1 TRBJ2-7 14 - TRBV20-1 TGCAGTGCATCCCCGGGACAGGGAAACTACGAGCAGTACTTC CSASPGQGNYEQYF
- TRBJ2-7 15 - TRBV27 TGTGCCAGCAGTTTATGGGAGGGGGCGCACAATGAGCAGTACTTC CASSLWEGAHNEQYF
TRBD2 TRBJ2-7 15 many TRBV7-9 TGTGCCAGCAGCTTACCCGGGGGGGGACCCAACGAGCAGTACTTC CASSLPGGGPNEQYF
- TRBJ2-7 15 - TRBV5-1 TGCGCCAGCAGCTTTGGGACGACAGGTGTCTACGAGCAGTACTTC CASSFGTTGVYEQYF
- TRBJ1-4 13 - TRBV29-1 TGCAGCGTTGTGGAGCAGGCGGGAGAAAAACTGTTTTTT CSVVEQAGEKLFF
- TRBJ2-3 12 - TRBV5-1 TGCGCCAGCAGCTTGTTTGGGAATACGCAGTATTTT CASSLFGNTQYF
- TRBJ1-2 13 many TRBV28 TGTGCCAGCAGTTCTGGCAGCTACTATGGCTACACCTTC CASSSGSYYGYTF
- TRBJ1-6 16 many TRBV2 TGTGCCAGCAGTGCACCGGGAGGCAGGACCCTAATTCACCTCCACTTT CASSAPGGRTLIHLHF
- TRBJ2-3 15 many TRBV7-3 TGTGCCAGCAGTCTAAGGGGCATCCGGGCAGATACGCAGTATTTT CASSLRGIRADTQYF
TRBD2 TRBJ2-5 15 - TRBV7-3 TGTGCCAGCAGCTTAGCCGGACTAGTAGGAGAGACCCAGTACTTC CASSLAGLVGETQYF
TRBD1 TRBJ1-1 18 - TRBV12-3/TRBV12-4 TGTGCCAGCAGTTCAACCGCCGGGACAGGGGGGGCGAACACTGAAGCTTTCTTT CASSSTAGTGGANTEAFF
- TRBJ1-1 13 - TRBV20-1 TGCAGTGCTAGAGCACCCCAGGGAGATGAAGCTTTCTTT CSARAPQGDEAFF
TRBD1 TRBJ1-2 14 - TRBV10-3 TGTGCCATCAGTGACCGACAGGGTAACTATGGCTACACCTTC CAISDRQGNYGYTF
TRBD1 TRBJ1-1 18 many TRBV5-5 TGTGCCAGCAGTCATCACATGGGACAGGGGGCCGACGACACTGAAGCTTTCTTT CASSHHMGQGADDTEAFF
- TRBJ2-7 12 many TRBV3-1 TGTGCCAGCAGCCTCCGGAGGTACGAGCAGTACTTC CASSLRRYEQYF
- TRBJ2-7 14 - TRBV2 TGTGCCAGCAGCCCCCCGGGATGGGCGAGCGAGCAGTACTTC CASSPPGWASEQYF
- TRBJ1-4 11 many TRBV28 TGTGCCAGCAGTTTAGCGGGAAAACTGTTTTTT CASSLAGKLFF
- TRBJ2-7 11 many TRBV20-1 TGCAGTGCCGGGATCCTCTACGAGCAGTACTTC CSAGILYEQYF